These T cell receptor beta chains were read from a single sample in a study of T cell responses to AZD1222 COVID-19 vaccine. Sequencing used immunoSEQ multiplex PCR; TCRdb keeps in-frame clones, though not all of them. The sample lists 65,000 to 100,000 clones, 80% occurring once. Sequencing was performed on peripheral blood, taken on day 0 of AZD1222 vaccination. The receptors come from an adult in good health. CDR3s include the opening cysteine and the closing phenylalanine or tryptophan. A D gene is named only where the DNA matches it firmly. Not every row has a clone size; where given, it reads once, few, many or a size class.

abundance: .; d_gene: .; j_gene: TRBJ2-5; v_gene: TRBV20-1; CDR3aa: CSASDHSGAQYF; CDR3nt: TGCAGTGCTAGTGATCATTCGGGAGCCCAGTACTTC
abundance: .; d_gene: TRBD2; j_gene: TRBJ2-1; v_gene: TRBV24-1; CDR3aa: CATNGGAYNEQFF; CDR3nt: TGTGCCACCAACGGGGGGGCATACAATGAGCAGTTCTTC
abundance: .; d_gene: .; j_gene: TRBJ1-4; v_gene: TRBV7-9; CDR3aa: CASSRGVLNEKLFF; CDR3nt: TGTGCCAGCTCCAGAGGGGTCCTTAATGAAAAACTGTTTTTT
abundance: .; d_gene: .; j_gene: TRBJ2-1; v_gene: TRBV3-1/TRBV3-2; CDR3aa: CASSQQAGQRIYNEQFF; CDR3nt: TGTGCCAGCAGCCAACAAGCCGGACAGAGAATATACAATGAGCAGTTCTTC
abundance: .; d_gene: .; j_gene: TRBJ2-2; v_gene: TRBV24-1; CDR3aa: CATSDIGELFF; CDR3nt: TGTGCCACCAGTGACATAGGGGAGCTGTTTTTT
abundance: once; d_gene: .; j_gene: TRBJ2-4; v_gene: TRBV5-5; CDR3aa: CASSFRGLAKNIQYF; CDR3nt: TGTGCCAGCAGCTTCCGCGGGCTAGCCAAAAACATTCAGTACTTC
abundance: .; d_gene: .; j_gene: TRBJ1-3; v_gene: TRBV6-1; CDR3aa: CASSESTGSGNTIYF; CDR3nt: TGTGCCAGCAGTGAAAGCACAGGCTCTGGAAACACCATATATTTT
abundance: .; d_gene: .; j_gene: TRBJ1-4; v_gene: TRBV5-1; CDR3aa: CASSPAPVGEKLFF; CDR3nt: TGCGCCAGCAGTCCAGCACCGGTTGGTGAAAAACTGTTTTTT
abundance: .; d_gene: .; j_gene: TRBJ1-1; v_gene: TRBV2; CDR3aa: CASRENQGPYLNTEAFF; CDR3nt: TGTGCCAGCAGAGAAAACCAGGGACCATATTTGAACACTGAAGCTTTCTTT
abundance: .; d_gene: .; j_gene: TRBJ1-6; v_gene: TRBV19; CDR3aa: CASSIVSRGGGNSPLHF; CDR3nt: TGTGCCAGTAGTATCGTCAGTCGGGGTGGTGGGAATTCACCCCTCCACTTT
abundance: .; d_gene: .; j_gene: TRBJ2-1; v_gene: TRBV5-4; CDR3aa: CASSPGGGDSDEQFF; CDR3nt: TGTGCCAGCAGCCCTGGGGGCGGGGATAGCGATGAGCAGTTCTTC
abundance: .; d_gene: TRBD2; j_gene: TRBJ2-5; v_gene: TRBV2; CDR3aa: CASCLGGGAGETQYF; CDR3nt: TGTGCCAGCTGTCTCGGCGGGGGGGCCGGGGAGACCCAGTACTTC
abundance: .; d_gene: .; j_gene: TRBJ1-1; v_gene: TRBV10-3; CDR3aa: CAISDGNTEAFF; CDR3nt: TGTGCCATCAGTGACGGGAACACTGAAGCTTTCTTT
abundance: .; d_gene: .; j_gene: TRBJ2-1; v_gene: TRBV10-2; CDR3aa: CASRGASVYNEQFF; CDR3nt: TGCGCCAGCAGGGGCGCCAGCGTATACAATGAGCAGTTCTTC
abundance: .; d_gene: .; j_gene: TRBJ2-7; v_gene: TRBV29-1; CDR3aa: CSVGRPYEQYF; CDR3nt: TGCAGCGTTGGACGCCCCTACGAGCAGTACTTC
abundance: .; d_gene: .; j_gene: TRBJ2-7; v_gene: TRBV28; CDR3aa: CASSLVSGRSNEQYF; CDR3nt: TGTGCCAGCAGTCTGGTCTCGGGACGCAGCAACGAGCAGTACTTC
abundance: .; d_gene: .; j_gene: TRBJ2-1; v_gene: TRBV19; CDR3aa: CASRQSGSFGEQFF; CDR3nt: TGTGCCAGTAGGCAGTCAGGATCCTTTGGGGAGCAGTTCTTC
abundance: .; d_gene: .; j_gene: TRBJ1-5; v_gene: TRBV3-1/TRBV3-2; CDR3aa: CASSQDTGVEQPQHF; CDR3nt: TGTGCCAGCAGCCAAGATACCGGGGTAGAGCAGCCCCAGCATTTT
abundance: few; d_gene: .; j_gene: TRBJ2-6; v_gene: TRBV5-4; CDR3aa: CASVVKLSGANVLTF; CDR3nt: TGTGCCAGCGTAGTTAAGTTGTCTGGGGCCAACGTCCTGACTTTC
abundance: once; d_gene: .; j_gene: TRBJ1-2; v_gene: TRBV2; CDR3aa: CASSEGTANYGYTF; CDR3nt: TGTGCCAGCAGTGAAGGGACAGCCAACTATGGCTACACCTTC
abundance: .; d_gene: TRBD1; j_gene: TRBJ2-2; v_gene: TRBV29-1; CDR3aa: CSVRTGGENTGELFF; CDR3nt: TGCAGCGTCCGAACAGGGGGCGAGAACACCGGGGAGCTGTTTTTT
abundance: .; d_gene: .; j_gene: TRBJ1-5; v_gene: TRBV19; CDR3aa: CASIDPSAGNQPQHF; CDR3nt: TGTGCCAGTATCGACCCCTCGGCGGGCAATCAGCCCCAGCATTTT
abundance: few; d_gene: TRBD1; j_gene: TRBJ2-7; v_gene: TRBV10-3; CDR3aa: CAISESGAGGRYEQYF; CDR3nt: TGTGCCATCAGTGAGTCTGGGGCAGGGGGCCGGTACGAGCAGTACTTC
abundance: .; d_gene: TRBD1; j_gene: TRBJ1-2; v_gene: TRBV6-1; CDR3aa: CATADRGGYGYTF; CDR3nt: TGTGCCACCGCGGACAGGGGAGGCTATGGCTACACCTTC
abundance: once; d_gene: TRBD1; j_gene: TRBJ2-7; v_gene: TRBV5-1; CDR3aa: CASSPDRGYEQYF; CDR3nt: TGCGCCAGCAGCCCGGACAGGGGATACGAGCAGTACTTC
abundance: .; d_gene: TRBD1; j_gene: TRBJ1-1; v_gene: TRBV4-1; CDR3aa: CASSHPPTGTAFF; CDR3nt: TGCGCCAGCAGCCACCCCCCGACAGGGACGGCTTTCTTT
abundance: once; d_gene: .; j_gene: TRBJ1-1; v_gene: TRBV18; CDR3aa: CASSPTDAEAFF; CDR3nt: TGTGCCAGCTCGCCGACAGACGCTGAAGCTTTCTTT
abundance: few; d_gene: .; j_gene: TRBJ1-2; v_gene: TRBV3-1/TRBV3-2; CDR3aa: CASSQGQSNYGYTF; CDR3nt: TGTGCCAGCAGCCAAGGACAGTCGAACTATGGCTACACCTTC
abundance: .; d_gene: .; j_gene: TRBJ2-2; v_gene: TRBV28; CDR3aa: CASSLVPFANTGELFF; CDR3nt: TGTGCCAGCAGTTTAGTCCCGTTCGCGAACACCGGGGAGCTGTTTTTT
abundance: .; d_gene: .; j_gene: TRBJ1-5; v_gene: TRBV6-5; CDR3aa: CASNGAGSNQPQHF; CDR3nt: TGTGCCAGCAACGGGGCCGGTAGCAATCAGCCCCAGCATTTT
abundance: .; d_gene: .; j_gene: TRBJ1-2; v_gene: TRBV13; CDR3aa: CASSPGQTYGYTF; CDR3nt: TGTGCCAGCAGCCCCGGACAGACGTATGGCTACACCTTC
abundance: .; d_gene: .; j_gene: TRBJ1-2; v_gene: TRBV30; CDR3aa: CAWSVLGGFGYTF; CDR3nt: TGTGCCTGGAGTGTACTTGGGGGTTTTGGCTACACCTTC
abundance: .; d_gene: .; j_gene: TRBJ2-7; v_gene: TRBV7-7; CDR3aa: CASSPAGLHSNEQYF; CDR3nt: TGTGCCAGCAGCCCAGCAGGATTACACTCGAACGAGCAGTACTTC
abundance: .; d_gene: .; j_gene: TRBJ1-5; v_gene: TRBV9; CDR3aa: CASSVGAVSNQPQHF; CDR3nt: TGTGCCAGCAGCGTAGGAGCGGTTAGCAATCAGCCCCAGCATTTT
abundance: .; d_gene: TRBD1; j_gene: TRBJ1-1; v_gene: TRBV6-5; CDR3aa: CASRPGQGWTEAFF; CDR3nt: TGTGCCAGCAGGCCCGGACAGGGTTGGACTGAAGCTTTCTTT
abundance: .; d_gene: TRBD2; j_gene: TRBJ2-5; v_gene: TRBV5-4; CDR3aa: CASSTTSWETQYF; CDR3nt: TGTGCCAGCAGCACGACTAGCTGGGAGACCCAGTACTTC
abundance: few; d_gene: .; j_gene: TRBJ2-1; v_gene: TRBV19; CDR3aa: CASSMYGGPHNEQFF; CDR3nt: TGTGCCAGTAGTATGTACGGGGGCCCCCACAATGAGCAGTTCTTC
abundance: .; d_gene: .; j_gene: TRBJ1-3; v_gene: TRBV6-5; CDR3aa: CASSTDRRIGNTIYF; CDR3nt: TGTGCCAGCAGTACAGACAGGCGTATAGGAAACACCATATATTTT
abundance: .; d_gene: .; j_gene: TRBJ1-5; v_gene: TRBV6-1; CDR3aa: CASSEPFRPQHF; CDR3nt: TGTGCCAGCAGTGAACCGTTTAGGCCCCAGCATTTT
abundance: .; d_gene: .; j_gene: TRBJ1-1; v_gene: TRBV11-2; CDR3aa: CASSLGPQGLGLNTEAFF; CDR3nt: TGTGCCAGCAGCTTAGGTCCCCAGGGGCTGGGGCTAAACACTGAAGCTTTCTTT